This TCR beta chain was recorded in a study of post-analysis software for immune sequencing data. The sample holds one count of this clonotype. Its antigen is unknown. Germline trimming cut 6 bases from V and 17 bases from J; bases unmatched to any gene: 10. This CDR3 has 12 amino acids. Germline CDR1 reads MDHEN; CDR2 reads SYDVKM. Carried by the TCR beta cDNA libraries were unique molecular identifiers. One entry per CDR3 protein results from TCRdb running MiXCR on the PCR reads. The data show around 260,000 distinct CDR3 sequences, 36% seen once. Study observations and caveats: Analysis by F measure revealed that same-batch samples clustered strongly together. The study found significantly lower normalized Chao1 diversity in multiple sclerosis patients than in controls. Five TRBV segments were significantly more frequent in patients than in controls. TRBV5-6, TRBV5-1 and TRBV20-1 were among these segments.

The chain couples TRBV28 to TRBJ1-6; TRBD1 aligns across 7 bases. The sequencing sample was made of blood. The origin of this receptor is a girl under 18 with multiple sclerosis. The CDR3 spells CASRKTGAPIHF. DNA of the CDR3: TGTGCCAGCAGGAAAACAGGGGCCCCCATCCACTTT.